This TCR beta chain was recovered during a study of OX40 agonist ivuxolimab in advanced cancers. The CDR3 is made up of 15 amino acids. V was shortened by 6 bases and J by 6 bases, with 18 bases between the two germline ends. Germline V gene sequence: CDR1 ENHRY, CDR2 SYGVKD. A note on this clone: No antigen is known for it.

Overall study results and limits: The expanded peripheral T cells' antigen specificity was not determined.

Here immunoSEQ multiplex PCR was the method, and the copy in TCRdb shows in-frame clones only, minus some. The data show 50,000 to 55,000 clones, with around nine tenths seen just once and approximately 1.5% held by the top ten. This chain connects TRBV10-3 to TRBJ2-1; D is tentatively TRBD1 or TRBD2 (5 bases each). Material: CD4+ or CD8+ T cells sorted from blood, obtained in a trial of the OX40 agonist ivuxolimab. The receptor comes from an adult with an advanced solid tumor such as melanoma, head and neck, liver or kidney cancer. The CDR3 spells CAIRATGTETNEQFF. The CDR3 nucleotides are TGTGCCATCAGGGCAACCGGGACCGAGACCAATGAGCAGTTCTTC.